The 30 T cell receptor beta chains below come from one sample, sequenced in a study of shared clonotypes between healthy human individuals. The protocol was immunoSEQ multiplex PCR, while the TCRdb copy is restricted to in-frame clones and leaves out a portion. The sample yields roughly 2.1 million clones, just over 90% seen once. Positively selected for CCR7, the CD45RO-negative cells used as naive CD8 cells excluded terminally differentiated effector memory CD45RA+ cells. The specimen sequenced was naive CD8+ T cells from PBMCs. Receptors were obtained from a man younger than 30 in good health. Some clones in this sample may be carry-over from other donors' samples.

J is TRBJ2-1 and V is TRBV10-3; 8 bases align to TRBD1. CDR1 and CDR2 (germline): ENHRY, SYGVKD. The V gene end was trimmed by 0 bases and the J gene end by 10 bases; junction bases not matched to a gene: 11. The CDR3 contains 16 residues. Written as DNA, the CDR3 is TGTGCCATCAGTGAGTCCCCAGGGGGCGAACTAGGGGAGCAGTTCTTC. Translating gives CAISESPGGELGEQFF.

The rearrangement links TRBV5-4 to TRBJ2-1; D may be TRBD2 (6 bases). The CDR3 has 15 amino acids. Germline V lookup: CDR1 SGHNT, CDR2 YYREEE (reference sequence). V lost 0 bases, J lost 0 bases, and 7 bases lay in between. CDR3 protein: CASSLVGGSYNEQFF. The CDR3 DNA reads TGTGCCAGCAGCTTGGTCGGGGGCTCCTACAATGAGCAGTTCTTC. Variable domain in full (rest from reference TRBV5-4 and TRBJ2-1): ETGVTQSPTHLIKTRGQQVTLRCSSQSGHNTVSWYQQALGQGPQFIFQYYREEENGRGNFPPRFSGLQFPNYSSELNVNALELDDSALYLCASSLVGGSYNEQFFGPGTRLTVL.

The chain couples TRBV27 to TRBJ2-7; weak D call: TRBD1 (6 bases). Germline CDR1 is MNHEY and CDR2 is SMNVEV (reference sequence). V lost 0 bases, J lost 1 base, and 13 bases lay in between. The CDR3 is 16 amino acids. The CDR3 sequence: CASSLSSGVISYEQYF. CDR3 DNA: TGTGCCAGCAGTTTATCGTCAGGGGTTATTTCCTACGAGCAGTACTTC.

The chain carries TRBV6-1 and TRBJ1-5; unclear D gene. V shed 3 bases and J shed 0 bases, with 6 bases lying between them. The V gene's germline CDR1 is MNHNS and CDR2 SASEGT. This CDR3 spans 14 amino acids. CDR3 residues: CASSDWLSNQPQHF. CDR3 nucleotide sequence: TGTGCCAGCAGTGACTGGCTTAGCAATCAGCCCCAGCATTTT.

The chain is built from TRBV28 and TRBJ2-3; a weak D match, TRBD2 (5 bases). The germline gives CDR1 MDHEN, CDR2 SYDVKM. The CDR3 runs to 14 residues. V was pared by 2 bases and J by 2 bases, with 8 bases between. In nucleotides, the CDR3 is TGTGCCAGCAGTTTAGAGGGATTCACAGATACGCAGTATTTT. It yields the protein CASSLEGFTDTQYF.

The sample holds one count of this clone. The chain has TRBV15 and TRBJ2-7; TRBD2 is a possible D gene (6 bases). Trimming shortened V by 5 bases and J by 2 bases, and 19 bases separated the two germline ends. Germline assignment: CDR1 LNHNV and CDR2 YYDKDF (reference sequence). This CDR3 contains 16 residues. In nucleotides, the CDR3 is TGTGCCACCAGCGCAGAGGAGGGTAAAAGAGCCTACGAGCAGTACTTC. It specifies CATSAEEGKRAYEQYF.

The rearrangement links TRBV2 to TRBJ1-1, with no clear D. Trimming cost V 7 bases and J 3 bases, with 9 bases left between them. Per the germline V gene, CDR1 is SNHLY and CDR2 is FYNNEI. The CDR3 runs to 12 residues. CDR3 amino acids: CASITAYTEAFF. CDR3 bases: TGTGCCAGCATAACTGCATACACTGAAGCTTTCTTT.

The chain carries TRBV10-3 and TRBJ2-5, with 14 nucleotides matching TRBD2. V gave up 9 bases and J gave up 3 bases; unmatched junction bases: 6. The CDR3 totals 15 residues. The germline V gene encodes CDR1 ENHRY and CDR2 SYGVKD. The CDR3 sequence is CAIAGLAGAKETQYF. The CDR3 bases are TGTGCCATTGCGGGACTAGCGGGAGCCAAAGAGACCCAGTACTTC.

The chain has TRBV30 and TRBJ2-2; 7 bases agree with TRBD2. The CDR3 length is 15 residues. Germline CDR1 reads GTSNPN; CDR2 reads SVGIG (reference sequence). Losses at the gene ends were 1 base for V and 5 bases for J; bases not matched to a gene: 7. CDR3 amino acids: CAWSGVASGTGELFF. In nucleotides, the CDR3 is TGTGCCTGGAGTGGGGTGGCTAGCGGTACCGGGGAGCTGTTTTTT.

The V and J genes are TRBV27 and TRBJ1-2, with D possibly TRBD1 on 5 matching bases. The CDR3 is made up of 14 amino acids. Deletions cut 5 bases from V and 8 bases from J, with 18 bases between. Germline lookup yields CDR1 MNHEY and CDR2 SMNVEV (reference sequence). The DNA for the CDR3 is TGTGCCAGCAGTCGCTTCGGGGGACGGGACGGCTACACCTTC. Its translation: CASSRFGGRDGYTF.

This clone was seen a single time. This chain joins TRBV9 and TRBJ2-5; D is unresolved. The length of the CDR3 is 13 residues. V lost 3 bases, J lost 0 bases, and 6 bases lay in between. Germline-derived CDR1 and CDR2 are SGDLS and YYNGEE. The CDR3 nucleotides read TGTGCCAGCAGCGGCCCCTACCAAGAGACCCAGTACTTC. Protein sequence: CASSGPYQETQYF.

The rearrangement joins TRBV5-1 to TRBJ2-1; D assignment may be TRBD1 or TRBD2 (8 bases each). The germline V gene encodes CDR1 SGHRS and CDR2 YFSETQ. The V gene lost 6 bases and the J gene lost 7 bases, with 29 bases spanning the gap. The CDR3 sequence is 18 residues long. The CDR3 DNA reads as TGCGCCAGCAACGGACAGGGTGTTACTAGCGGCCCTCGGAATGAGCAGTTCTTC. This translates into CASNGQGVTSGPRNEQFF.

This clone has just one count. This chain connects TRBV9 to TRBJ2-5; TRBD1 might be the D (5 bases). The DNA end is a closer match to TRBJ2-7, so the J assignment may be wrong. This CDR3 contains 15 residues. Germline-derived CDR1 and CDR2 are SGDLS and YYNGEE. CDR3 protein: CASSLRQTSSYEQYF. The CDR3 DNA follows: TGTGCCAGCAGCTTGCGACAGACGAGCTCCTACGAGCAGTACTTC.

This rearrangement joins TRBV29-1 to TRBJ2-7, with D maybe TRBD2 (6 bases). The CDR3 runs to 14 residues. The V gene's germline CDR1 is SQVTM and CDR2 ANQGSEA. V lost 3 bases and J lost 2, with 14 bases in between. CDR3 bases: TGCAGCGTTGACTCCGGGAGAGAGCCCTACGAGCAGTACTTC. This gives the protein CSVDSGREPYEQYF.

The gene calls are TRBV6-6 and TRBJ2-7; 7 bases fit TRBD2. V dropped 0 bases and J dropped 4; count of bases not matched to a gene: 9. CDR1 MNHNY and CDR2 SVGAGI come from the germline V gene (reference sequence). The CDR3 consists of 16 residues. CDR3 bases: TGTGCCAGCAGTTACTCCCCAGTGGGGGAGGGATACGAGCAGTACTTC. The encoded protein is CASSYSPVGEGYEQYF.

The V call is TRBV5-1, the J call TRBJ2-7, with 8 bases identical to TRBD1. The CDR3 totals 15 residues. Germline V gene sequence: CDR1 SGHRS, CDR2 YFSETQ. Trimming at V came to 4 bases and at J to 3 bases, leaving 9 bases not matched to a gene. The CDR3, as DNA: TGCGCCAGCAGCCAGAGGACAGGGATCGACTACGAGCAGTACTTC. Its protein is CASSQRTGIDYEQYF.

The chain couples TRBV9 to TRBJ2-2, with D hard to call. The CDR3 length is 14 residues. Looked up from germline, CDR1 is SGDLS and CDR2 is YYNGEE. The V and J ends lost 2 bases and 3 bases respectively, with 8 bases between them. CDR3 DNA sequence: TGTGCCAGCAGCGTGAAATCTTACACCGGGGAGCTGTTTTTT. This gives the protein CASSVKSYTGELFF.

This clone was found a few times. Other DNA sequences from this sample encode an identical CDR3 as well. The chain uses TRBV4-3 and TRBJ1-1; D is undetermined. V lost 1 base, J lost 6 bases, and 3 bases lay in between. The CDR3 length is 11 residues. Germline lookup yields CDR1 LGHNA and CDR2 YSLEER. The DNA of the CDR3 is TGCGCCAGCAGCCAAGGGGCTGAAGCTTTCTTT. Its translation: CASSQGAEAFF.

The chain joins TRBV4-2 to TRBJ2-2, with 10 positions matching TRBD2. V was pared by 3 bases and J by 6 bases, with 10 bases of the junction left unmatched. The germline gives CDR1 LGHNA, CDR2 YNFKEQ. CDR3 length equals 17 residues. The CDR3 nucleotides read TGTGCCAGCAGCCAGGACGGACTAGCGGAGGGCCCCGGGGAGCTGTTTTTT. Its translation: CASSQDGLAEGPGELFF.

The gene calls are TRBV25-1 and TRBJ2-3; no firm D call. Germline V gene lookup returns CDR1 MGHDK and CDR2 SYGVNS. Trimming cost V 4 bases and J 4 bases, with 9 bases left between them. The CDR3 is made up of 13 amino acids. The CDR3 sequence is CASSVTLADTQYF. The CDR3 coding sequence is TGTGCCAGCAGTGTGACTCTAGCAGATACGCAGTATTTT. The full variable domain, rest sourced from reference TRBV25-1 and TRBJ2-3, is EADIYQTPRYLVIGTGKKITLECSQTMGHDKMYWYQQDPGMELHLIHYSYGVNSTEKGDLSSESTVSRIRTEHFPLTLESARPSHTSQYLCASSVTLADTQYFGPGTRLTVL.

The chain recombines TRBV19 with TRBJ2-7, with TRBD1 matching over 8 bases. V dropped 3 bases and J dropped 4; count of bases not matched to a gene: 8. Germline V gives CDR1 LNHDA, CDR2 SQIVND (reference sequence). The CDR3 extends over 15 amino acids. This CDR3 reads CASSIFAGGLYEQYF. The CDR3, as DNA: TGTGCCAGTAGTATCTTTGCAGGGGGCCTGTACGAGCAGTACTTC.

This chain joins TRBV29-1 and TRBJ2-1; D uncertain. The CDR3 runs to 12 residues. Germline CDR1 and CDR2: SQVTM and ANQGSEA. V lost 6 bases and J 4 bases, leaving 10 bases between the germline ends. The CDR3: CSVLGEYNEQFF. For the CDR3, the DNA is TGCAGCGTCCTTGGCGAATACAATGAGCAGTTCTTC.

For this clone: The sample contains more than one DNA sequence encoding this CDR3. V usage is TRBV27 and J usage is TRBJ2-1, with TRBD2 matching 9 bases. The germline CDR1 and CDR2 sequences are MNHEY and SMNVEV (reference sequence). Trimming took 5 bases from V and 2 from J; bases not matched to a gene: 4. The CDR3 contains 15 residues. CDR3 loop: CASSPSGRPYNEQFF. The CDR3 bases are TGTGCCAGCAGTCCCAGCGGGAGGCCCTACAATGAGCAGTTCTTC.

J is TRBJ2-1 and V is TRBV7-8; 8 bases match TRBD2. After removal of 7 bases from V and 0 bases from J, the junction contained 8 bases not matched to a gene. Germline-derived CDR1 and CDR2 are SGHVS and FQNEAQ. This CDR3 is 16 amino acids long. CDR3 region: CASIVGGEGSYNEQFF. The CDR3 bases are TGTGCCAGCATCGTCGGGGGGGAGGGCTCCTACAATGAGCAGTTCTTC.

The rearrangement joins TRBV29-1 to TRBJ2-7, with 9 nucleotides matching TRBD1. The CDR3 contains 14 residues. V was pared by 7 bases and J by 4 bases, with 11 bases of the junction left unmatched. CDR1 is SQVTM, CDR2 ANQGSEA, per germline. The CDR3 sequence: CSALDRGKGYEQYF. CDR3 DNA sequence: TGCAGCGCACTGGACAGGGGAAAAGGGTACGAGCAGTACTTC.

The J gene is TRBJ2-3, the V gene TRBV28; TRBD1 might be the D (6 bases). The CDR3 extends over 17 amino acids. The germline V gene encodes CDR1 MDHEN and CDR2 SYDVKM. Trimming cost V 3 bases and J 1 base, with 17 bases left between them. DNA for the CDR3: TGTGCCAGCAGTTTTTTTCGGGTGGCAGGGGGCACAGATACGCAGTATTTT. Translation: CASSFFRVAGGTDTQYF.

This chain links TRBV30 with TRBJ1-2, with D possibly matching TRBD1 (6 bases). Trimming took off 3 bases at V and 8 bases at J, with 13 bases between the two ends. Germline CDR1 is GTSNPN and CDR2 is SVGIG (reference sequence). There are 12 residues in the CDR3. The CDR3 bases are TGTGCCTGGAGCCTAAGACAGGAAGGCTACACCTTC. As protein: CAWSLRQEGYTF.

The genes are TRBV5-1 and TRBJ1-2; no definite D call. There are 15 residues in the CDR3. The V gene's germline CDR1 is SGHRS and CDR2 YFSETQ. Trimming shortened V by 4 bases and J by 5 bases, and 18 bases separated the two germline ends. CDR3 bases: TGCGCCAGCAGCGACGAACCCATGGGAGTATATGGCTACACCTTC. This sequence encodes CASSDEPMGVYGYTF.

V and J are TRBV5-1 and TRBJ1-1; D gene uncertain. Deletions cut 2 bases from V and 1 base from J, with 9 bases between. Germline loops: CDR1 SGHRS, CDR2 YFSETQ. CDR3 size: 14 residues. CDR3: CASSFRSPNTEAFF. DNA of the CDR3: TGCGCCAGCAGCTTCAGGAGTCCGAACACTGAAGCTTTCTTT.

V gene TRBV7-9 combines with J gene TRBJ2-7, with D perhaps matching TRBD1 (5 bases). The CDR3 runs 13 residues. The germline CDR1 and CDR2 sequences are SEHNR and FQNEAQ (reference sequence). V lost 5 bases to trimming and J lost 4 bases, with 12 bases between them. CDR3: CASSPGHKYEQYF. The CDR3 DNA reads TGTGCCAGCAGCCCAGGACACAAATACGAGCAGTACTTC.